A selection of T cell receptor beta chains follows, all from one sample in a study of T cell responses to AZD1222 COVID-19 vaccine. This table comes from immunoSEQ multiplex PCR, and its TCRdb copy is limited to in-frame clones, with some not included. The sample lists around 140,000 clones; more than 70% were seen once. The sequencing here drew on peripheral blood, taken 28 days after the second AZD1222 dose. Receptors originate from an adult who received the AZD1222 COVID-19 vaccine. The conserved cysteine and the conserved F or W are not part of the CDR3 here.

j_call v_call cdr3_length cdr3_aa
TRBJ2-1 TRBV2 9 ASIMDNEQF
TRBJ1-2 TRBV3-1/TRBV3-2 13 ASSQGTVANYGYT
TRBJ1-4 TRBV9 13 ASSVDFTGEEKLF
TRBJ1-2 TRBV12-3/TRBV12-4 10 ASSFGMSGYT
TRBJ2-7 TRBV2 11 ASKLGQLDEQY
TRBJ1-5 TRBV5-1 12 ASSLGYSNQPQH
TRBJ1-2 TRBV6-1 12 ASSDQANPYGYT
TRBJ2-1 TRBV6-6 16 ASSRTSGGAKTYNEQF
TRBJ2-3 TRBV28 12 ASTAAGAGDTQY
TRBJ2-2 TRBV28 11 ASRETGRGELF
TRBJ1-6 TRBV28 12 ASSSSLGDSPLH
TRBJ2-7 TRBV3-1/TRBV3-2 12 ASSYHARVGEQY
TRBJ2-5 TRBV14 12 ASSQEKRVETQY
TRBJ2-3 TRBV4-2 13 ASSQGLRSTDTQY
TRBJ1-3 TRBV2 13 ASTVDTASGNTIY
TRBJ2-1 TRBV10-2 11 ASTSSGRSGQF
TRBJ1-6 TRBV7-9 12 ASSLGGQTSPLH
TRBJ2-2 TRBV5-1 11 ASKRTNTGELL
TRBJ2-5 TRBV30 12 ACGSGATQETQY
TRBJ2-2 TRBV4-1 14 ASSQRQGAHYGELF
TRBJ1-5 TRBV4-2 12 ASSQDLSDQPQH
TRBJ2-3 TRBV19 14 ASSPLGQGVADTQY
TRBJ2-1 TRBV5-4 14 ASSLGDGSSYNEQF
TRBJ1-4 TRBV4-2 16 ASSQDAQRKGLNEKLF
TRBJ1-1 TRBV27 12 ATSRQGLGSEAF
TRBJ1-2 TRBV7-2 12 ASSTRGYDYGYT
TRBJ1-4 TRBV6-9 12 ASRTGTTNEKLF
TRBJ2-6 TRBV9 17 ASSADPGTGPAGANVLT
TRBJ2-6 TRBV6-2/TRBV6-3 13 ASSYRQEGANVLT
TRBJ1-3 TRBV9 13 ASSVGAGSGNTIY
TRBJ2-5 TRBV12-3/TRBV12-4 10 ASSRSQETQY
TRBJ1-5 TRBV6-5 14 ASSYRGGREGQPQH
TRBJ2-3 TRBV20-1 15 SASRGTSGEITDTQY
TRBJ2-1 TRBV9 11 ASSRGVNNEQF
TRBJ2-1 TRBV3-1/TRBV3-2 16 ASSQVWTTGSSYNEQF
TRBJ1-4 TRBV19 11 ASGASRGEKLF
TRBJ2-2 TRBV4-2 16 ASSQDRWAGALTGELF
TRBJ1-1 TRBV11-2 12 ASSMTYQNTEAF
TRBJ2-2 TRBV7-2 11 ASQLGNTGELF
TRBJ1-2 TRBV10-3 12 AISEGTGGRGYT
TRBJ1-2 TRBV4-1 11 ASSQGKGYGYT
TRBJ1-1 TRBV4-1 10 ASSQRDNEAF
TRBJ1-1 TRBV10-2 12 ASKGVESYTEAF
TRBJ2-1 TRBV9 12 ASSVAGQNNEQF
TRBJ1-4 TRBV11-2 15 ASSLRDSATTNEKLF
TRBJ1-4 TRBV7-2 14 ASSLRSTTTNEKLF
TRBJ1-1 TRBV19 12 ASSHKTGGTEAF
TRBJ1-2 TRBV6-5 11 ASSYARNYGYT
TRBJ2-3 TRBV29-1 13 SVERGQGRTDTQY
TRBJ1-5 TRBV12-5 13 ASGHEGVSGQPQH
TRBJ2-5 TRBV5-1 12 ASSSAGGIETQY
TRBJ2-2 TRBV19 18 ASRAPRSGGAGGGTGELF
TRBJ1-1 TRBV18 13 ASSPQGGGGTEAF
TRBJ1-1 TRBV21-1 12 ASTAVVGNTEAF
TRBJ2-7 TRBV27 12 ASSPLDRAYEQY
TRBJ2-2 TRBV29-1 15 SVEDLLAASNTGELF